This record looks at one T cell receptor beta chain sequence and its context. This clonotype occurred a few times. Its specific antigen is unknown. No base qualities exist here, and no much larger clone lies one base off it. Library preparation employed PCR. TCRdb records Illumina HiSeq 2500 as the sequencer. TCR libraries were prepared with molecular barcoding, using unique molecular identifiers to normalize TCRbeta repertoire quantification. TCRdb handled the public reads itself, with Q25 trimming in fastp and clone calling in MiXCR, and kept productive beta chains. Identical CDR3 proteins give one entry, which carries the most common genes and DNA. The sample profile shows 600,000 to 700,000 distinct CDR3 sequences; around 17% of them were found once. The top ten clones comprise over 0.95% of the sample. The data stem from a study of T-cell reconstitution after alpha-beta-depleted transplantation in children (TCRdb year 2016). General notes on the study: The study quantitatively tracked T-cell immune reconstitution after TCRalphabeta/CD19-depleted allogeneic hematopoietic cell transplantation in children using TCR repertoire profiling.

The CDR3 goes from the cysteine to the phenylalanine over 15 residues. The sequence is cut down to CDR3 DNA, 45 bases in frame from base 1. The germline V gene provides CDR1 MNHNS and CDR2 SASEGT. V loses 7 bases of germline sequence and J loses 1 base, and the interval between the two ends is 16 bases. The sequence was collected from a human donor who donated a stem cell graft to a child with acute myeloid leukemia. The sample consisted of PBMCs from the stem cell graft donor, taken from the stem cell graft. The chain joins TRBV6-1 to TRBJ1-1, with a weak D call of TRBD1 (6 bases match). CDR3 loop: CASTQTGRTNTEAFF. The nucleotide sequence is TGTGCCAGCACCCAGACAGGCCGGACGAACACTGAAGCTTTCTTT.